The present entry profiles one T cell receptor beta chain with its context. Antigen unknown. This specimen comes from a study of T-cell memory formation after mild COVID-19. Study-wide findings and caveats: Several responding clones turned up in pre-infection memory, indicating that cross-reactive memory may have taken part.

The TCR alpha and TCR beta cDNA libraries, bearing sample barcodes and UMIs, were generated by 5'RACE using constant-segment primers. Using its own MiXCR run on the 5' RACE reads, TCRdb lists one record per CDR3 protein. The sample consists of fewer than 450,000 distinct CDR3 sequences, 21% of them appearing once. The CDR3 spans 14 residues. V dropped 6 bases and J dropped 0 bases, with 11 bases sitting between them. Germline CDR1 and CDR2: SGHRS and YFSETQ. This chain joins TRBV5-1 and TRBJ2-3; no reliable D call. The sequence was obtained from an adult woman who had mild COVID-19 (a few samples of this study predate the infection). Cell type and time point are not known. What was sequenced was PBMCs or a T cell subset sorted from them (not recorded which). The CDR3: CASTSDGSTDTQYF. CDR3 in DNA: TGCGCCAGCACCTCTGACGGTAGCACAGATACGCAGTATTTT.